This is a list of T cell receptor beta chains from one sample in a study of neurological immune-mediated disorders. TCRdb redid the calling of the 5' RACE reads with MiXCR, one entry per CDR3 protein. The data show fewer than 85,000 distinct CDR3 sequences, more than 15% seen once. What was sequenced was PBMCs. The receptors here all came from a woman between 40 and 55 years old in good health. The CDR3 runs from the conserved cysteine through the conserved F or W. The D gene is left open where the match is weak. The size of a clone is reported for some rows only, either as once, few or many, or as a class for expanded clones.

>TRBD2|many|TRBJ2-1|TRBV3-1
CASSQAPPGLAGPSSYNEQFF
TGTGCCAGCAGCCAGGCTCCCCCGGGACTAGCGGGACCCAGCTCCTACAATGAGCAGTTCTTC
>NA|many|TRBJ1-6|TRBV7-2
CASSWGGQNNSPLHF
TGTGCCAGCAGCTGGGGTGGCCAAAATAATTCACCCCTCCACTTT
>TRBD2|once|TRBJ2-3|TRBV5-5
CVSSRGSGGVSTDTQYF
TGTGTCAGCAGCCGGGGTAGCGGGGGGGTAAGCACAGATACGCAGTATTTT
>TRBD1|many|TRBJ2-5|TRBV7-2
CASRTGSETQYF
TGTGCCAGCAGGACAGGGTCGGAGACCCAGTACTTC
>TRBD2|many|TRBJ2-1|TRBV7-6
CASSPARGANHNEQFF
TGTGCCAGCAGCCCAGCGCGGGGGGCTAACCACAATGAGCAGTTCTTC
>TRBD1|NA|TRBJ2-5|TRBV5-6
CVSSWDSRDTQYF
TGTGTCAGCAGCTGGGACAGCCGAGATACCCAGTACTTC
>TRBD2|many|TRBJ2-1|TRBV5-1
CASSLARGGANEQFF
TGCGCCAGCAGCTTGGCTCGCGGGGGGGCCAATGAGCAGTTCTTC
>NA|many|TRBJ2-3|TRBV15
CATSNPPPTDTQYF
TGTGCCACCTCAAATCCCCCCCCCACAGATACGCAGTATTTT
>TRBD1|many|TRBJ2-7|TRBV6-6
CASSSGQGPREQYF
TGTGCCAGCAGTTCGGGACAGGGGCCTCGGGAGCAGTACTTC
>NA|many|TRBJ2-5|TRBV20-1
CSARARREDQETQYF
TGCAGTGCTAGGGCACGGAGGGAAGACCAAGAGACCCAGTACTTC
>NA|many|TRBJ2-5|TRBV7-2
CASSLGGQGTQYF
TGTGCCAGCAGCTTAGGGGGGCAGGGGACCCAGTACTTC
>NA|NA|TRBJ2-2|TRBV7-3
CASSPNNGELFF
TGTGCCAGCAGCCCGAATAACGGGGAGCTGTTTTTT
>NA|many|TRBJ1-1|TRBV28
CASSLLDTEAFF
TGTGCCAGCAGTTTATTGGACACTGAAGCTTTCTTT
>TRBD1|NA|TRBJ1-5|TRBV7-2
CASSLKGQGGNQPQHF
TGTGCCAGCAGCTTAAAGGGACAGGGAGGCAATCAGCCCCAGCATTTT
>NA|many|TRBJ2-3|TRBV12-3/TRBV12-4
CASRREGLVQDTQYF
TGTGCCAGCAGGCGCGAGGGACTCGTGCAGGATACGCAGTATTTT